This TCR beta chain was found in a study of T cell responses to AZD1222 COVID-19 vaccine. Study background: Second-dose timings of about 4 or about 12 weeks were pooled. Study conclusions and caveats: Breadth and depth of Spike-specific TCRs rose after two AZD1222 doses. It should be noted that donors were predominantly white British and more often female, and clonal diversity was possibly underestimated.

Generated by immunoSEQ multiplex PCR, the TCRdb table keeps only in-frame clones and is missing some. Here the sample spans around 160,000 clones, 91% being singletons. Concerning this clone: Antigen: not known.

This clonotype was obtained from an adult in good health. The source material was peripheral blood, sampled on day 0 of AZD1222 vaccination.

CDR3 nucleotide sequence: TGTGCCAGCAGTGAACAGGGAATCAATCAGCCCCAGCATTTT. This sequence encodes CASSEQGINQPQHF. The chain links TRBV27 to TRBJ1-5, with D perhaps matching TRBD1 (6 bases). Per the germline V gene, CDR1 is MNHEY and CDR2 is SMNVEV (reference sequence). The CDR3 contains 14 residues. The V gene lost 5 bases and the J gene lost 3 bases, with 11 bases spanning the gap.